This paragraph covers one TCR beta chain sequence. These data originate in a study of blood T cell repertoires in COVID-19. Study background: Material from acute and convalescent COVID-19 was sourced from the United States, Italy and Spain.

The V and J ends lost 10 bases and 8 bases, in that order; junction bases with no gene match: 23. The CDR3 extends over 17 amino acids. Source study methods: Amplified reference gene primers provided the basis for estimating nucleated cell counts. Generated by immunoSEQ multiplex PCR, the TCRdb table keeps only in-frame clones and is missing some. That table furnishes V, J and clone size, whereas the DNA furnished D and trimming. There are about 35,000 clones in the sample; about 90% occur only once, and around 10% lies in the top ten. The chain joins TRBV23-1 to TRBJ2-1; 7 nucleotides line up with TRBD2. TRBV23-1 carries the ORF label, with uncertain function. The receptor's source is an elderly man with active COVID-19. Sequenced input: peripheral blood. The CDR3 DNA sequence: TGCGCCAACCCACTGAGGTTGTTGGCTAGCGGAGGCTATGAGCAGTTCTTC. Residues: CANPLRLLASGGYEQFF.